These 19 T cell receptor beta chains were all obtained from the same sample, sequenced in a study of cytomegalovirus exposure and HLA in healthy donors. The assay was immunoSEQ multiplex PCR, and TCRdb's table has in-frame clones only and misses some. The data show about 38,000 clones, with over 85% seen just once and around 3.2% held by the top ten. Material for sequencing was PBMCs. These receptor sequences come from a man aged 18 to 29 in good health and CMV-seronegative.

On this clone itself: A junction boundary mismatches the germline segment, possibly from a read error. V and J are TRBV9 and TRBJ1-6; D is unresolved. The germline CDR1 and CDR2 sequences are SGDLS and YYNGEE. The CDR3 runs 14 residues. This CDR3 is CASSVGAYDSPLHF. CDR3 in DNA: TGTGCCAGCAGCGTAGGGGCCTATGATTCACCCCTCCACTTT.

CDR3 sequence (DNA): TGTGCCAGCAGTGAAACCCAGGAAGAGACCCAGTACTTC. The encoded protein is CASSETQEETQYF. The V gene is TRBV2, the J gene TRBJ2-5; D unclear. V shed 2 bases and J shed 3 bases, with 7 bases lying between them. Germline CDR1 is SNHLY and CDR2 is FYNNEI. This CDR3 has 13 amino acids.

The chain recombines TRBV28 with TRBJ1-3, with 10 bases identical to TRBD1. V gave up 6 bases and J gave up 5 bases; unmatched junction bases: 7. Germline V gene data show CDR1 as MDHEN and CDR2 as SYDVKM. CDR3 length: 15 amino acids. The CDR3 nucleotides are TGTGCCAGCAGACCCGGACAGGGGGTTAGAAACACCATATATTTT. It translates to CASRPGQGVRNTIYF.

This clone was recorded once. V gene TRBV7-2 combines with J gene TRBJ2-1; D is unresolved. The CDR3 is 12 residues long. CDR1 is SGHTA, CDR2 FQGNSA, per germline. Trimming removed 1 base from V and 12 bases from J, with 10 bases in between. In DNA form, the CDR3 reads TGTGCCAGCAGCTTAGGCGGTTTCAGGCAGTTCTTC. Encoded protein: CASSLGGFRQFF. The variable domain in full, completed from reference TRBV7-2 and TRBJ2-1, reads GAGVSQSPSNKVTEKGKDVELRCDPISGHTALYWYRQSLGQGLEFLIYFQGNSAPDKSGLPSDRFSAERTGGSVSTLTIQRTQQEDSAVYLCASSLGGFRQFFGPGTRLTVL.

The chain recombines TRBV5-1 with TRBJ1-2; 9 bases map to TRBD1. The CDR3 is 15 amino acids. Unmatched junction bases numbered 5, after V lost 3 bases and J lost 2 bases. Per the germline V gene, CDR1 is SGHRS and CDR2 is YFSETQ. CDR3: CASSWGDRVNYGYTF. The CDR3, as DNA: TGCGCCAGCAGCTGGGGGGACAGGGTGAACTATGGCTACACCTTC.

This chain connects TRBV28 to TRBJ1-2; 12 positions match TRBD1. This CDR3 region has 15 residues. CDR1 is MDHEN and CDR2 is SYDVKM in the germline V gene. J gave up 5 bases and V 8 bases, and 9 bases lay outside the gene matches. The CDR3: CASEPPGQGAYGYTF. The CDR3 DNA follows: TGTGCCAGCGAACCCCCGGGACAGGGGGCATATGGCTACACCTTC.

J is TRBJ1-2 and V is TRBV2, with 8 bases lining up with TRBD1. CDR3 length: 13 residues. Trimming took 9 bases from V and 3 from J; bases not matched to a gene: 6. Germline CDR1 reads SNHLY; CDR2 reads FYNNEI. The CDR3 protein is CASEDRADYGYTF. Here the CDR3 DNA reads TGTGCCAGTGAGGACAGGGCCGACTATGGCTACACCTTC.

The rearrangement uses TRBV28 and TRBJ2-3, with 15 bases fitting TRBD2. The CDR3 is made up of 16 amino acids. Germline V gives CDR1 MDHEN, CDR2 SYDVKM. J gave up 3 bases and V 5 bases, and 3 bases lay outside the gene matches. The CDR3 spells CASSRGTSGGTDTQYF. CDR3 sequence (DNA): TGTGCCAGCAGTCGGGGGACTAGCGGGGGGACAGATACGCAGTATTTT.

The rearrangement links TRBV5-5 to TRBJ2-1; 9 nucleotides line up with TRBD2. This CDR3 spans 16 amino acids. V lost 4 bases to trimming and J lost 10 bases; unmatched junction nucleotides: 15. Germline CDR1 is SGHKS and CDR2 is YYEKEE (reference sequence). The CDR3 spells CASSPLGGGAGREQFF. CDR3 DNA sequence: TGTGCCAGCAGCCCCTTGGGCGGGGGGGCTGGAAGGGAGCAGTTCTTC.

The chain couples TRBV9 to TRBJ1-2, with D maybe TRBD1 (6 bases). CDR1 is SGDLS and CDR2 is YYNGEE in the germline V gene. V was shortened by 0 bases and J by 3 bases, with 12 bases between the two germline ends. The CDR3 is 15 amino acids. CDR3 coding DNA: TGTGCCAGCAGCGTAGGTCAGGGGCCCTACTATGGCTACACCTTC. Protein product: CASSVGQGPYYGYTF. Full variable domain (rest looked up from reference TRBV9 and TRBJ1-2): DSGVTQTPKHLITATGQRVTLRCSPRSGDLSVYWYQQSLDQGLQFLIQYYNGEERAKGNILERFSAQQFPDLHSELNLSSLELGDSALYFCASSVGQGPYYGYTFGSGTRLTVV.

This chain connects TRBV28 to TRBJ1-1; 8 nucleotides line up with TRBD1. There are 16 residues in the CDR3. The germline V gene has CDR1 MDHEN and CDR2 SYDVKM. The V segment lost 5 bases and the J segment 6 bases; nucleotides outside the gene matches: 14. CDR3: CASSLQWTGWVAEAFF. DNA for the CDR3: TGTGCCAGCAGTCTACAATGGACAGGGTGGGTCGCTGAAGCTTTCTTT.

As regards this clone: One junction end does not reproduce the germline sequence, and a read error may be involved. The V gene is TRBV7-7, the J gene TRBJ2-7; 7 bases match TRBD2. The length of the CDR3 is 15 residues. From germline, CDR1 is SSHAT and CDR2 FNYEAQ (reference sequence). CDR3 coding DNA: TGTGCTAGCAGCCTCCCCTACAGCGGGGCTCGGGGGCAGTACTTC. The encoded protein is CASSLPYSGARGQYF.

The chain carries TRBV10-2 and TRBJ2-3, with 13 bases identical to TRBD2. CDR1 is WSHSY, CDR2 SAAADI, per germline. This CDR3 is built from 17 residues. V lost 4 bases and J lost 2; bases outside the gene matches: 6. CDR3 loop: CASSGTSGGDLTDTQYF. The CDR3 DNA reads TGCGCCAGCAGTGGAACTAGCGGGGGGGACCTCACAGATACGCAGTATTTT.

This clone was found once. This chain uses TRBV30 with TRBJ2-7; 10 bases are a match to TRBD1. With 3 bases clipped from V and 5 bases from J, the junction kept 4 bases outside the gene matches. CDR1 is GTSNPN, CDR2 SVGIG, per germline (reference sequence). The CDR3 has 13 amino acids. CDR3 protein: CAWRTGGADEQYF. Here the CDR3 DNA reads TGTGCCTGGAGGACAGGGGGCGCCGACGAGCAGTACTTC.

This clone was seen a single time. V gene TRBV19 combines with J gene TRBJ1-1; 7 nucleotides line up with TRBD1. Germline loops: CDR1 LNHDA, CDR2 SQIVND (reference sequence). The CDR3 runs to 15 residues. J was trimmed by 4 bases and V by 3 bases; bases with no gene match: 8. Written as DNA, the CDR3 is TGTGCCAGTAGTATCGACAGGGCCGGAGGCACTGAAGCTTTCTTT. Residues: CASSIDRAGGTEAFF.

The chain joins TRBV27 to TRBJ1-2; 7 positions agree with TRBD1. The CDR3 loop spans 13 amino acids. CDR1 is MNHEY, CDR2 SMNVEV, per germline (reference sequence). Trimming removed 3 bases from V and 8 bases from J; junction bases left unmatched: 6. The CDR3 DNA reads TGTGCCAGCAGTTTGCTACAGGGGAGAGGCTACACCTTC. Amino acid sequence: CASSLLQGRGYTF.

The chain joins TRBV5-1 to TRBJ1-6; TRBD1 matches at 11 bases. The CDR3 extends over 14 amino acids. CDR1 SGHRS and CDR2 YFSETQ come from the germline V gene. The V segment lost 4 bases and the J segment 9 bases; nucleotides outside the gene matches: 3. The CDR3 reads CASSRDRGGSPLHF. The CDR3 nucleotides are TGCGCCAGCAGCAGGGACAGGGGGGGTTCACCCCTCCACTTT. Complete variable domain (other parts from reference TRBV5-1 and TRBJ1-6): KAGVTQTPRYLIKTRGQQVTLSCSPISGHRSVSWYQQTPGQGLQFLFEYFSETQRNKGNFPGRFSGRQFSNSRSEMNVSTLELGDSALYLCASSRDRGGSPLHFGNGTRLTVT.

The chain couples TRBV27 to TRBJ1-5; D is ambiguous. The CDR3 covers 13 residues. Germline CDR1 is MNHEY and CDR2 is SMNVEV (reference sequence). Trimming removed 8 bases at V and 4 bases at J, with 12 bases between. In DNA, the CDR3 is TGTGCCAGCCGCTGGCAGGTAAATCAGCCCCAGCATTTT. Translation: CASRWQVNQPQHF.

This clone was counted a few times. Here the CDR3 reads CASSPIGSSYNEQFF. For the CDR3, the DNA is TGCGCCAGCAGCCCGATAGGGAGTTCCTACAATGAGCAGTTCTTC. This chain joins TRBV5-1 and TRBJ2-1; perhaps TRBD2 as D (5 bases). The CDR3 covers 15 residues. From germline, CDR1 is SGHRS and CDR2 YFSETQ. The germline V and J ends were trimmed by 4 bases and 1 base, with 12 bases remaining between them.